This record looks at one TCR beta chain sequence and its context. Trimming took 3 bases from V and 8 from J; bases not matched to a gene: 15. This CDR3 region has 19 residues. Germline V lookup: CDR1 SGHNT, CDR2 YENEEA. The record originates from a study of blood T cell repertoires in COVID-19. At the level of the study: Acute-phase and convalescent COVID-19 samples originated in the United States, Italy and Spain.

TCRdb's table, derived via immunoSEQ multiplex PCR, lists solely in-frame clones and lacks some. The sample has hundreds of thousands of clones; around 90% are singletons. This TCR was recovered from a woman aged 25 to 39 with COVID-19, enrolled during active disease. The specimen was peripheral blood. The chain employs TRBV11-3 and TRBJ2-1; 14 bases are shared with TRBD2. The DNA of the CDR3 is TGTGCCAGCAGCTTTCCCTATTTTGTGGGGACTAGCGGGAGTGATGAGCAGTTCTTC. The encoded protein is CASSFPYFVGTSGSDEQFF.